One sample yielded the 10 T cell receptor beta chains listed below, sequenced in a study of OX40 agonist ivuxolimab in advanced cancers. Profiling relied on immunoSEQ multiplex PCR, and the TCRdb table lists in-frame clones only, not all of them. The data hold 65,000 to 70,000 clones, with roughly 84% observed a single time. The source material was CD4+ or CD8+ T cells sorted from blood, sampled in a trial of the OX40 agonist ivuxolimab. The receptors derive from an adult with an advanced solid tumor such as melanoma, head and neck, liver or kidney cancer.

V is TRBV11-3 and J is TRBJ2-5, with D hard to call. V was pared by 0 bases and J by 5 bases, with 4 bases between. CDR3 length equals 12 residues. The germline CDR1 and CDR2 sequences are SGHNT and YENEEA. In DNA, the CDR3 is TGTGCCAGCAGCTTAGATCGGGAGACCCAGTACTTC. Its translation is CASSLDRETQYF.

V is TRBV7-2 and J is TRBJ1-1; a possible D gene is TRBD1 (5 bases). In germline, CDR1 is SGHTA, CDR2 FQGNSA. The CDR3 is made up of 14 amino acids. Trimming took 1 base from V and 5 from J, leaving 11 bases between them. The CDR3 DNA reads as TGTGCCAGCAGCTTAGGTTGGGGGTATACTGAAGCTTTCTTT. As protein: CASSLGWGYTEAFF.

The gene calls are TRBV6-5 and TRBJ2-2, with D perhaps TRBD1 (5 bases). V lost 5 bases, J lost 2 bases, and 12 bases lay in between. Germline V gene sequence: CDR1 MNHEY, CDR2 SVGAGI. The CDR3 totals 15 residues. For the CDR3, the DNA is TGTGCCAGCAGTGCCGCTGACAGAAACACCGGGGAGCTGTTTTTT. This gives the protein CASSAADRNTGELFF.

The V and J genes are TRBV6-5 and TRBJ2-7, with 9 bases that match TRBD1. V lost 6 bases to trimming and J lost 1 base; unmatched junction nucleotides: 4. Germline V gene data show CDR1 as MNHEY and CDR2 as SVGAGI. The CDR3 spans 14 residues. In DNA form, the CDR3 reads TGTGCCAGCAGGTCCGGGACAGGGTCCTACGAGCAGTACTTC. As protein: CASRSGTGSYEQYF.

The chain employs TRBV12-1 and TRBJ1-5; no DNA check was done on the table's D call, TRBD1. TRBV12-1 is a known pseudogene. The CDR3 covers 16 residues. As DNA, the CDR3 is TGTGCCAGCACCTCAGGGGCCGCGAGAAAAAATCAGCCCCAGCATTTT. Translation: CASTSGAARKNQPQHF.

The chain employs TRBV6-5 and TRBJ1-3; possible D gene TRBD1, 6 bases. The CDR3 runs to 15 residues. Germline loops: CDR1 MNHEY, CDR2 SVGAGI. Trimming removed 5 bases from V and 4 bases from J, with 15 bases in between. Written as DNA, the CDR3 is TGTGCCAGCAGTCCCACTTCAGGGGTGGGAAACACCATATATTTT. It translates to CASSPTSGVGNTIYF.

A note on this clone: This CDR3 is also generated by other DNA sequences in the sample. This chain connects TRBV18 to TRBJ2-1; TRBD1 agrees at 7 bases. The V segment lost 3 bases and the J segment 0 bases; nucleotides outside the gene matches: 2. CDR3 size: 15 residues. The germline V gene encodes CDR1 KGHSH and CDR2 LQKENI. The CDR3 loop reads CASSPGQSSYNEQFF. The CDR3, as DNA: TGTGCCAGCTCACCGGGACAGAGCTCCTACAATGAGCAGTTCTTC.

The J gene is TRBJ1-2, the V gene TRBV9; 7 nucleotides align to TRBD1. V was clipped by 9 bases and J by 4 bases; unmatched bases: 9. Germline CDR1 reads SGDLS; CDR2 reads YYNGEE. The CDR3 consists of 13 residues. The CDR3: CATLRTGVYGYTF. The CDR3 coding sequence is TGTGCCACCCTAAGGACAGGCGTCTATGGCTACACCTTC.

CDR3: CASSYRGTYYGYTF. CDR3 sequence (DNA): TGTGCCAGCAGTTACCGTGGGACCTACTATGGCTACACCTTC. V gene TRBV6-5 combines with J gene TRBJ1-2; D might be TRBD1 (5 bases). The CDR3 has 14 residues. Trimming shortened V by 2 bases and J by 3 bases, and 10 bases separated the two germline ends. CDR1 is MNHEY, CDR2 SVGAGI, per germline.

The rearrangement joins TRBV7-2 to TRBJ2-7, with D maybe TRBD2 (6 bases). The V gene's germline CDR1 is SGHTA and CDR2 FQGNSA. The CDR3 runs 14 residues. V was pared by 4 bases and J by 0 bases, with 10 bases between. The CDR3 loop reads CASSWAGSSYEQYF. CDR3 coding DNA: TGTGCCAGCAGCTGGGCCGGGAGCTCCTACGAGCAGTACTTC.